Listed below are T cell receptor beta chains from one sample, sequenced in a study of T-cell memory formation after mild COVID-19. TCRdb called the 5' RACE reads again in MiXCR, with one record for every CDR3 protein. Here the sample spans 180,000 or so distinct CDR3 sequences, 16% being singletons. The sample consisted of PBMCs or a T cell subset sorted from them (not recorded which). The receptors come from an adult woman who had mild COVID-19 (a few samples of this study predate the infection). Cell type and time point are not known. Both conserved end residues are part of each CDR3. The D gene is left open where the match is weak. Clone size is given for some rows only: seen once, a few or many times, or a class if the clone is expanded.

TRBJ2-7	-	many	15	TRBV5-1	CASSLAGDRPYEQYF	TGCGCCAGCAGCTTGGCCGGAGACAGACCCTACGAGCAGTACTTC
TRBJ2-7	-	many	12	TRBV2	CASSEAGYEQYF	TGTGCCAGCAGTGAAGCGGGCTACGAGCAGTACTTC
TRBJ2-3	-	few	12	TRBV20-1	CSARETVAAQYF	TGCAGTGCTAGAGAAACGGTGGCGGCGCAGTATTTT
TRBJ2-7	TRBD1	-	15	TRBV7-9	CASSGPGTGTYEQYF	TGTGCCAGCAGCGGACCCGGGACAGGGACCTACGAGCAGTACTTC
TRBJ1-2	TRBD1	-	13	TRBV6-5	CASSTRTGRGYTF	TGTGCCAGCAGTACCCGGACAGGTCGTGGCTACACCTTC
TRBJ2-3	TRBD2	-	16	TRBV5-1	CASSLGLARSTDTQYF	TGCGCCAGCAGCCTCGGACTAGCGAGAAGCACAGATACGCAGTATTTT
TRBJ2-2	TRBD1	few	14	TRBV5-1	CASSSGQDTGELFF	TGCGCCAGCAGTTCGGGACAGGACACCGGGGAGCTGTTTTTT
TRBJ2-2	TRBD1	-	15	TRBV5-1	CASSSTGINTGELFF	TGCGCCAGCAGCTCGACAGGGATCAACACCGGGGAGCTGTTTTTT
TRBJ2-2	TRBD2	-	18	TRBV12-3/TRBV12-4	CASRPPGLAGRNTGELFF	TGTGCCAGCAGACCCCCGGGACTAGCGGGGAGGAACACCGGGGAGCTGTTTTTT
TRBJ2-7	-	few	15	TRBV6-6	CASSPTTALSYEQYF	TGTGCCAGCAGTCCCACGACAGCCCTCTCCTACGAGCAGTACTTC
TRBJ2-5	-	many	12	TRBV20-1	CSASQGGETQYF	TGCAGTGCTAGTCAGGGTGGAGAGACCCAGTACTTC
TRBJ2-7	TRBD2	few	17	TRBV27	CASSFSRLAGVLYEQYF	TGTGCCAGCAGTTTCTCAAGACTAGCGGGAGTATTGTACGAGCAGTACTTC
TRBJ1-5	-	many	15	TRBV6-5	CASSFRGESNQPQHF	TGTGCCAGCAGTTTCCGGGGGGAGAGCAATCAGCCCCAGCATTTT
TRBJ2-1	TRBD2	few	17	TRBV5-1	CASSHTGVAGSKHEQFF	TGCGCCAGCAGTCACACTGGGGTAGCGGGATCTAAGCATGAGCAGTTCTTC
TRBJ2-1	-	-	15	TRBV7-9	CASSPGPSSYNEQFF	TGTGCCAGCAGCCCTGGACCCAGCTCCTACAATGAGCAGTTCTTC
TRBJ2-3	-	few	13	TRBV6-5	CASSSLGADTQYF	TGTGCCAGCAGCTCACTAGGGGCAGATACGCAGTATTTT
TRBJ2-3	TRBD1	few	16	TRBV5-4	CASSPGQGPQIDTQYF	TGTGCCAGCAGCCCTGGACAGGGACCCCAGATAGATACGCAGTATTTT
TRBJ2-7	-	-	12	TRBV6-2/TRBV6-3	CASRVNSYEQYF	TGTGCCAGCAGGGTTAACTCCTACGAGCAGTACTTC
TRBJ2-1	TRBD2	few	16	TRBV6-4	CASSPMTSGGADEQFF	TGTGCCAGCAGTCCTATGACTAGCGGGGGGGCAGATGAGCAGTTCTTC
TRBJ2-5	-	-	14	TRBV6-2/TRBV6-3	CASSRLLPQETQYF	TGTGCCAGCAGCCGACTACTACCCCAAGAGACCCAGTACTTC